Below are 8 T cell receptor beta chains sequenced from a single sample in a study of blood T cell repertoires in COVID-19. Assay: immunoSEQ multiplex PCR; the TCRdb copy retains only in-frame clones and omits some. In the table there are 200,000 to 300,000 clones, about 93% of which are singletons. The sample comprised peripheral blood. The receptor set was obtained from a man aged 25-45 years with COVID-19, enrolled during active disease.

The chain carries TRBV19 and TRBJ1-1; D unresolved. Between the trimmed V and J ends, which lost 1 base and 3 bases, there was a span of 9 bases. The CDR3 spans 14 residues. Germline V gene sequence: CDR1 LNHDA, CDR2 SQIVND (reference sequence). The CDR3 DNA reads TGTGCCAGTAGTATAGTAGTGGAGGACACTGAAGCTTTCTTT. Translation: CASSIVVEDTEAFF.

The V gene is TRBV9, the J gene TRBJ2-7; D possibly corresponds to TRBD1 (6 bases). CDR3 length equals 15 residues. Germline CDR1 SGDLS, CDR2 YYNGEE. V was clipped by 0 bases and J by 4 bases, with 14 bases between them. This CDR3 is CASSVDGGGWYEQYF. The CDR3 bases are TGTGCCAGCAGCGTAGATGGGGGCGGATGGTACGAGCAGTACTTC.

V gene TRBV6-6 combines with J gene TRBJ1-4, with TRBD1 matching 7 bases. The CDR3 contains 19 residues. J gave up 1 base and V 5 bases, and 16 bases lay outside the gene matches. Germline CDR1 is MNHNY and CDR2 is SVGAGI (reference sequence). The chain's CDR3 is CASSPNRGRFLGTNEKLFF. The CDR3 nucleotides read TGTGCCAGCAGTCCAAACAGGGGACGGTTTTTAGGAACTAATGAAAAACTGTTTTTT.

The chain has TRBV12-5 and TRBJ1-1; a possible D gene is TRBD1 (6 bases). The germline V and J ends were trimmed by 0 bases and 6 bases, with 8 bases remaining between them. The germline gives CDR1 LGHNT, CDR2 FRNRAP. CDR3 size: 13 residues. CDR3 sequence: CASGLVQGPEAFF. CDR3 nucleotides: TGTGCTAGTGGTTTGGTCCAGGGGCCTGAAGCTTTCTTT.

This clone was counted only a few times. CDR3 sequence: CASSLSGYYGYTF. As DNA, the CDR3 is TGTGCCAGCAGTTTGTCCGGGTACTATGGCTACACCTTC. The rearrangement links TRBV28 to TRBJ1-2; no clear D gene. CDR3 length: 13 residues. With 3 bases removed from V and 3 bases from J, the gap between germline ends came to 8 bases. Germline V gene data show CDR1 as MDHEN and CDR2 as SYDVKM.

The chain uses TRBV14 and TRBJ1-4; tentatively, D is TRBD1 (6 bases). This CDR3 region has 14 residues. Germline assignment: CDR1 SGHDN and CDR2 FVKESK. The V end was cut by 4 bases, the J end by 4 bases, with 10 bases between. The CDR3 sequence: CASSPRGRNEKLFF. The CDR3 coding sequence is TGTGCCAGCAGCCCCAGGGGACGTAATGAAAAACTGTTTTTT.

The chain uses TRBV3-1 (or the pseudogene TRBV3-2) and TRBJ2-5; D ambiguous. CDR3 length equals 11 residues. Germline CDR1 reads LGHDT; CDR2 reads YNNKEL (reference sequence). V gave up 8 bases and J gave up 5 bases, with 9 bases separating them. The CDR3 bases are TGTGCCAGCGGAAACGGGGAGACCCAGTACTTC. Translating gives CASGNGETQYF.

The sample holds one count of this clone. The chain links TRBV5-1 to TRBJ1-1; TRBD1 matches 7 bases. The germline V gene has CDR1 SGHRS and CDR2 YFSETQ. CDR3 size: 13 residues. Losses at the gene ends were 4 bases for V and 7 bases for J; bases not matched to a gene: 7. CDR3 region: CASSLGQLSEAFF. Written as DNA, the CDR3 is TGCGCCAGCAGCCTGGGACAGCTGAGTGAAGCTTTCTTT.